The 5 T cell receptor beta chains presented below share a single source sample, sequenced in a study of blood T cell repertoires in COVID-19. Clones were sequenced by immunoSEQ multiplex PCR, and TCRdb holds only the in-frame ones, with some missing. The sample has around 250,000 clones, over 70% seen once. The sample was peripheral blood. The receptors were sampled from a man between 35 and 55 years old with active or convalescent COVID-19.

In its sample, this clone was seen once. The V and J genes are TRBV30 and TRBJ1-4; maybe TRBD1 (5 bases). The CDR3 spans 14 residues. With 2 bases removed from V and 6 bases from J, the gap between germline ends came to 13 bases. The V gene's germline CDR1 is GTSNPN and CDR2 SVGIG (reference sequence). The CDR3 protein is CAWSPGTFYEKLFF. CDR3 bases: TGTGCCTGGAGTCCCGGGACTTTTTATGAAAAACTGTTTTTT.

This clone was observed a single time. This rearrangement joins TRBV2 to TRBJ2-5; 11 nucleotides match TRBD2. The germline V gene encodes CDR1 SNHLY and CDR2 FYNNEI. The V segment lost 6 bases and the J segment 5 bases; nucleotides outside the gene matches: 8. This CDR3 comprises 15 residues. CDR3 residues: CASRTSGAPGETQYF. The CDR3 region has the DNA TGTGCCAGCAGGACTAGCGGGGCCCCGGGGGAGACCCAGTACTTC.

The V and J genes are TRBV19 and TRBJ2-1, with D perhaps TRBD2 (6 bases). V shed 3 bases and J shed 4 bases, with 22 bases lying between them. This CDR3 has 18 residues. Germline CDR1 LNHDA, CDR2 SQIVND (reference sequence). The DNA for the CDR3 is TGTGCCAGTAGTATCCTTCCGGGGGAGAATCCGTTATACAATGAGCAGTTCTTC. Translation gives CASSILPGENPLYNEQFF.

The V and J genes are TRBV19 and TRBJ2-1; TRBD2 matches 12 bases. CDR1 and CDR2 from the germline V gene are LNHDA and SQIVND (reference sequence). The length of the CDR3 is 15 residues. V shed 3 bases, J shed 9 bases, and the junction held 6 bases outside the gene matches. The CDR3 is CASSIMLAGGSEQFF. The CDR3 DNA reads TGTGCCAGTAGTATTATGCTAGCGGGAGGGAGTGAGCAGTTCTTC.

This sequence joins TRBV3-1 (or the pseudogene TRBV3-2) and TRBJ2-3; TRBD2 matches 11 bases. The CDR3 is 17 amino acids. The germline gives CDR1 LGHDT, CDR2 YNNKEL (reference sequence). Trimming cost V 2 bases and J 0 bases; bases outside gene matches: 4. The CDR3 reads CASSQRRTSGSTDTQYF. CDR3 DNA: TGTGCCAGCAGCCAACGGAGGACTAGCGGGAGCACAGATACGCAGTATTTT.